This T cell receptor (beta chain) was captured in a study of cytomegalovirus exposure and HLA in healthy donors. Study-wide results and caveats: A cluster of highly shared sequence variants was likely a sequencing artifact. Association of a missense DCLRE1C variant with TCR beta V- and J-gene trimming was reported in a later analysis.

Primers included in the PCR were 60 Vbeta and 13 Jbeta primers. Sequenced by immunoSEQ multiplex PCR; TCRdb stores in-frame clones only, minus some. The sample shows under 70,000 clones, and less than 15% sits with its ten largest clones. CDR1 is MDHEN and CDR2 is SYDVKM in the germline V gene. The CDR3 loop spans 16 amino acids. Trimming took 5 bases from V and 5 from J; bases not matched to a gene: 12. As concerns this clone: What it recognizes is unknown.

Sequencing was done on a sample of PBMCs. The source is a woman younger than 45 in good health and CMV-seropositive. The rearrangement uses TRBV28 and TRBJ2-7; 10 bases are shared with TRBD1. The CDR3 region is CASSPRTGGPRNEQYF. CDR3 nucleotide sequence: TGTGCCAGCAGTCCCAGGACAGGGGGACCTCGAAACGAGCAGTACTTC.